This is a list of T cell receptor beta chains from one sample in a study of blood T cell repertoires in COVID-19. Sequencing used immunoSEQ multiplex PCR; TCRdb keeps in-frame clones, though not all of them. The table lists a few hundred thousand clones, around 91% of them singletons. Specimen: peripheral blood. The receptors come from a woman aged 60 to 75 with COVID-19, enrolled during active disease. CDR3s include the opening cysteine and the closing phenylalanine or tryptophan. The D gene is left open where the match is weak. Size is stated for part of the rows, as once, few or many counts, or as a class when the clone is expanded.

D gene | J gene | clone size | V gene | CDR3 protein | CDR3 DNA
NA | TRBJ1-5 | NA | TRBV19 | CASSIDRVQPQHF | TGTGCCAGTAGTATAGACAGGGTTCAGCCCCAGCATTTT
TRBD1 | TRBJ1-1 | NA | TRBV3-1/TRBV3-2 | CASSQVDRGPPQAFF | TGTGCCAGCAGCCAAGTGGACAGGGGGCCGCCTCAGGCTTTCTTT
NA | TRBJ1-2 | NA | TRBV5-6 | CASSLVSEWNYGYTF | TGTGCCAGCAGCTTGGTTTCGGAGTGGAACTATGGCTACACCTTC
NA | TRBJ1-2 | NA | TRBV12-3/TRBV12-4 | CASSLQGIYGYTF | TGTGCCAGCAGTTTGCAGGGGATCTATGGCTACACCTTC
TRBD1 | TRBJ1-2 | NA | TRBV5-8 | CASSLGRTGLAYGYTF | TGTGCCAGCAGCTTGGGAAGGACAGGGTTGGCCTATGGCTACACCTTC
NA | TRBJ2-3 | NA | TRBV3-1/TRBV3-2 | CASSQEDSTGPQPYTQYF | TGTGCCAGCAGCCAAGAAGATTCCACTGGGCCACAACCGTATACGCAGTATTTT
NA | TRBJ2-3 | NA | TRBV18 | CASSPPSGTDTQYF | TGTGCCAGCTCACCACCGTCGGGAACAGATACGCAGTATTTT
NA | TRBJ2-7 | NA | TRBV5-4 | CASSFDIDYEQYF | TGTGCCAGCAGCTTCGACATTGACTACGAGCAGTACTTC
NA | TRBJ2-5 | NA | TRBV11-2 | CASSPGGALYQETQYF | TGTGCCAGCAGTCCTGGGGGGGCCCTGTACCAAGAGACCCAGTACTTC
NA | TRBJ2-2 | NA | TRBV5-5 | CASSPRGDGELFF | TGTGCCAGCAGCCCCAGGGGTGACGGGGAGCTGTTTTTT
NA | TRBJ2-1 | NA | TRBV9 | CASSDRRSSYNEQFF | TGTGCCAGCAGCGACCGGCGGAGCTCCTACAATGAGCAGTTCTTC
NA | TRBJ2-1 | NA | TRBV3-1/TRBV3-2 | CASSHGVFVDEQFF | TGTGCCAGCAGCCACGGGGTTTTCGTGGATGAGCAGTTCTTC
NA | TRBJ1-4 | few | TRBV7-9 | CASRGVATNEKLFF | TGTGCCAGCAGAGGGGTTGCAACTAATGAAAAACTGTTTTTT
NA | TRBJ1-1 | NA | TRBV5-6 | CASSLGANRAEAFF | TGTGCCAGCAGCTTGGGTGCTAACCGGGCTGAAGCTTTCTTT
NA | TRBJ1-3 | NA | TRBV7-3 | CASSPTGTPNSGNTIYF | TGTGCCAGCAGCCCAACCGGGACTCCCAACTCTGGAAACACCATATATTTT
TRBD1 | TRBJ1-6 | NA | TRBV19 | CASSIPLRQGANSPLHF | TGTGCCAGTAGTATTCCCCTCCGACAGGGGGCAAATTCACCCCTCCACTTT
TRBD2 | TRBJ2-3 | once | TRBV5-4 | CASKLAGEDTQYF | TGTGCCAGCAAGCTAGCGGGGGAAGATACGCAGTATTTT
NA | TRBJ2-7 | NA | TRBV29-1 | CSVGTSSYEQYF | TGCAGCGTTGGTACAAGCTCCTACGAGCAGTACTTC
NA | TRBJ1-1 | NA | TRBV29-1 | CSVAANTEAFF | TGCAGCGTGGCCGCGAACACTGAAGCTTTCTTT
NA | TRBJ1-2 | once | TRBV2 | CASSALGQNYGYTF | TGTGCCAGCAGTGCCCTGGGGCAGAACTATGGCTACACCTTC
NA | TRBJ1-6 | few | TRBV5-1 | CASSWGENSPLHF | TGCGCCAGCAGCTGGGGGGAGAATTCACCCCTCCACTTT
NA | TRBJ1-1 | NA | TRBV19 | CASSHPWRAERSTEAFF | TGTGCCAGTAGTCACCCGTGGAGGGCGGAGAGGAGCACTGAAGCTTTCTTT
NA | TRBJ1-5 | once | TRBV19 | CASSSQGHQPQHF | TGTGCCAGTAGTAGTCAGGGGCATCAGCCCCAGCATTTT
NA | TRBJ1-4 | NA | TRBV6-5 | CASSYSPGGANEKLFF | TGTGCCAGCAGTTACAGCCCGGGAGGGGCGAATGAAAAACTGTTTTTT
NA | TRBJ1-2 | NA | TRBV6-6 | CASSYSQGGNGYTF | TGTGCCAGCAGTTACTCTCAGGGAGGGAATGGCTACACCTTC
TRBD1 | TRBJ1-3 | NA | TRBV9 | CASSLSGGTGNTIYF | TGTGCCAGCAGCCTATCAGGGGGTACTGGAAACACCATATATTTT
TRBD1 | TRBJ1-6 | NA | TRBV4-1 | CASSQDYRGLVENSPLHF | TGCGCCAGCAGCCAAGATTATAGGGGGCTAGTGGAAAATTCACCCCTCCACTTT
TRBD1 | TRBJ1-5 | NA | TRBV6-6 | CASSGQGFQPQHF | TGTGCCAGCAGTGGACAGGGGTTTCAGCCCCAGCATTTT
NA | TRBJ1-2 | NA | TRBV4-1 | CASSQVPRGAYGYTF | TGCGCCAGCAGCCAAGTCCCTCGGGGGGCCTATGGCTACACCTTC
NA | TRBJ1-3 | NA | TRBV27 | CASSYSSGNTIYF | TGTGCCAGCAGTTACTCGTCTGGAAACACCATATATTTT
NA | TRBJ1-2 | NA | TRBV4-3 | CASSQDRRGLYGYTF | TGCGCCAGCAGCCAAGATCGCAGGGGTTTGTATGGCTACACCTTC
NA | TRBJ2-7 | NA | TRBV6-5 | CASSYYGENEQYF | TGTGCCAGCAGTTACTACGGGGAGAACGAGCAGTACTTC
NA | TRBJ1-2 | NA | TRBV2 | CAGLGPAAILGGYTF | TGTGCCGGCCTCGGCCCAGCGGCAATTCTGGGTGGCTACACCTTC